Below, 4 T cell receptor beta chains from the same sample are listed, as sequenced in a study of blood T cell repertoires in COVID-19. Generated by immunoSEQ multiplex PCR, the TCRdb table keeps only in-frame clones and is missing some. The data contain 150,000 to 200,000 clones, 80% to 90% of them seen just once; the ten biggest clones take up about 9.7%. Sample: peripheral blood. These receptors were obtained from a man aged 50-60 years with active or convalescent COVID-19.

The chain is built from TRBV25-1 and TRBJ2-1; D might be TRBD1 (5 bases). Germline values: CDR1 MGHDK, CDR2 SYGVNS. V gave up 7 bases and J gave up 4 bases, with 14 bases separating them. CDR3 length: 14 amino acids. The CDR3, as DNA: TGTGCCAGCAACCTGGGGCACGATTACAATGAGCAGTTCTTC. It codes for CASNLGHDYNEQFF.

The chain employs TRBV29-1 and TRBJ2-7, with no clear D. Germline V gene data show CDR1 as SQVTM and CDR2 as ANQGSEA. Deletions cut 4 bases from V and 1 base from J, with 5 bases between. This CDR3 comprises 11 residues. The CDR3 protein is CSVAESYEQYF. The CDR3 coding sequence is TGCAGCGTTGCGGAGTCCTACGAGCAGTACTTC.

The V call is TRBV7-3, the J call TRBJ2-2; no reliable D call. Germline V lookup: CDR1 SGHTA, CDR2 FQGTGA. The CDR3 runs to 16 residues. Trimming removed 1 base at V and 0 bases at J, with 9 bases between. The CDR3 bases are TGTGCCAGCAGCTTAAGACATGACGCGAACACCGGGGAGCTGTTTTTT. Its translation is CASSLRHDANTGELFF.

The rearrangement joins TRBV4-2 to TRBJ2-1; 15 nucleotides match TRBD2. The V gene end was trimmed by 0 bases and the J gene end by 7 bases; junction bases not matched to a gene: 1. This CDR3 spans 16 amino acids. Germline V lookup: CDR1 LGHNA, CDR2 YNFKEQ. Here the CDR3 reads CASSQEGTSGRNEQFF. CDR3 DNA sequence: TGTGCCAGCAGCCAAGAAGGGACTAGCGGGAGGAATGAGCAGTTCTTC.